The sequence of this T cell receptor (beta chain) was determined in a study of identical twins. Study-level results: Excess sharing by twins proved weaker in beta out-of-frame sequences.

This clonotype was seen more than once but under ten times. Its antigen is not identified. Each CDR3 protein is one row after TCRdb ran MiXCR on the 5' RACE reads. The data hold about 810,000 distinct CDR3 sequences, with 9% to 15% observed a single time. The CDR3 has 15 residues. The V segment lost 5 bases and the J segment 4 bases; nucleotides outside the gene matches: 7. Germline V CDR1 and CDR2: DFQATT, SNEGSKA (reference sequence). In addition, the sample was reused for a study of yellow fever vaccine responses in identical twins.

The clonotype originates from a woman under 30 in good health. V usage is TRBV20-1 and J usage is TRBJ2-7; 14 bases agree with TRBD2. Sample: PBMCs. CDR3 protein: CSAAGTSGRMYEQYF. CDR3 sequence (DNA): TGCAGTGCTGCCGGGACTAGCGGGAGAATGTACGAGCAGTACTTC.